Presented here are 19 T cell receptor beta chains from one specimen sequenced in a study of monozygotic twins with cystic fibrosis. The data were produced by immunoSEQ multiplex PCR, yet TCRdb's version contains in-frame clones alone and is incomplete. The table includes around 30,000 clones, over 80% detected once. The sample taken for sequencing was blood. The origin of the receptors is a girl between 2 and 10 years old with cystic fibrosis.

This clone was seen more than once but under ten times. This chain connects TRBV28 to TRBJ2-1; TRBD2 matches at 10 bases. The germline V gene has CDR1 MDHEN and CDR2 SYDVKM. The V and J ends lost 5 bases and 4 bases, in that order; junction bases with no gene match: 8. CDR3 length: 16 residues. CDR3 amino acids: CASSTITSGIYNEQFF. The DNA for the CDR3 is TGTGCCAGCAGTACGATAACTAGCGGGATTTACAATGAGCAGTTCTTC.

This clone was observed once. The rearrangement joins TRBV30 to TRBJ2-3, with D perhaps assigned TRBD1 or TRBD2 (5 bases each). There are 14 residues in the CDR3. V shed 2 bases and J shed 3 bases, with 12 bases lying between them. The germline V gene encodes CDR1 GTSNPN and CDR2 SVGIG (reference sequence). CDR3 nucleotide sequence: TGTGCCTGGAGTCTGGGGGAGAGGACAGATACGCAGTATTTT. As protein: CAWSLGERTDTQYF.

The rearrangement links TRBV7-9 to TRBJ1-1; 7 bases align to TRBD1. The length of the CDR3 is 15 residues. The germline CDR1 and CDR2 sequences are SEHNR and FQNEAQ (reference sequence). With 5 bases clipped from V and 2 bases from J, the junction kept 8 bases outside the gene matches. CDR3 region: CASSASRGKNTEAFF. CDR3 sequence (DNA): TGTGCCAGCAGCGCGAGCAGGGGGAAAAACACTGAAGCTTTCTTT. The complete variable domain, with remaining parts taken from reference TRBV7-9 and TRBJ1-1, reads DTGVSQNPRHKITKRGQNVTFRCDPISEHNRLYWYRQTLGQGPEFLTYFQNEAQLEKSRLLSDRFSAERPKGSFSTLEIQRTEQGDSAMYLCASSASRGKNTEAFFGQGTRLTVV.

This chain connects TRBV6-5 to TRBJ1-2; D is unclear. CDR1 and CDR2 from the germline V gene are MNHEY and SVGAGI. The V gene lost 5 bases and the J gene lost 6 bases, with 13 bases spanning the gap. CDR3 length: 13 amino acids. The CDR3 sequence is CASSRRELNGYTF. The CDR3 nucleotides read TGTGCCAGCAGTCGGAGAGAGCTTAATGGCTACACCTTC.

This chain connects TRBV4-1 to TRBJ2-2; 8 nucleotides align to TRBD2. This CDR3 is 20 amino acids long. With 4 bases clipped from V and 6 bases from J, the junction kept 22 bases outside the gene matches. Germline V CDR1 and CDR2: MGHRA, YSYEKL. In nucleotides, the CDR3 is TGCGCCAGCAGCCGCCTCTTACCCTCGCGGCTAGCGGGCTCGTCCGGGGAGCTGTTTTTT. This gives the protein CASSRLLPSRLAGSSGELFF.

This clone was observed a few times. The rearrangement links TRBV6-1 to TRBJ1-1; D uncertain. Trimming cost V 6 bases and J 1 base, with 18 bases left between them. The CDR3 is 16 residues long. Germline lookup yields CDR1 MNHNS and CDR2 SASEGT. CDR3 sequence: CASSEFRERRNTEAFF. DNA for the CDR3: TGTGCCAGCAGCGAATTCCGGGAGAGGAGGAACACTGAAGCTTTCTTT.

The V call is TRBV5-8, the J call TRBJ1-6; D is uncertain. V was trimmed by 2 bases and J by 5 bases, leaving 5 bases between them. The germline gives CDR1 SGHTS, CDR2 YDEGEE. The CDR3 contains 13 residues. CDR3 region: CASSLTHNSPLHF. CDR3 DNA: TGTGCCAGCAGCTTAACCCATAATTCACCCCTCCACTTT.

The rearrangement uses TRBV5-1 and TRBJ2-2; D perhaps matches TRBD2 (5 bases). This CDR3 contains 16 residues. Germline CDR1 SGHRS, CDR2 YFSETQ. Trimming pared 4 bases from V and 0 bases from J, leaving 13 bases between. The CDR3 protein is CASSAGGRANTGELFF. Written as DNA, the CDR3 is TGCGCCAGCAGCGCCGGAGGTCGCGCGAACACCGGGGAGCTGTTTTTT.

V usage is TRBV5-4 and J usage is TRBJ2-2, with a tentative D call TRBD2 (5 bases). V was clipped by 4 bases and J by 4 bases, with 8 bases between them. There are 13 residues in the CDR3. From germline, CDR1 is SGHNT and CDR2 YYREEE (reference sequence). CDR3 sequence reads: CASSPGVTGELFF. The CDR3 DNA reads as TGTGCCAGCAGCCCCGGGGTCACCGGGGAGCTGTTTTTT.

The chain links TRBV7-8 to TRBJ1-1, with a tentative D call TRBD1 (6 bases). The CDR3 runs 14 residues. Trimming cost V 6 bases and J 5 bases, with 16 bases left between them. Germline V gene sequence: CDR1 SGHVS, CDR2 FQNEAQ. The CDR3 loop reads CASRLLRGGTEAFF. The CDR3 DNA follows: TGTGCCAGCAGGCTACTAAGGGGGGGAACTGAAGCTTTCTTT.

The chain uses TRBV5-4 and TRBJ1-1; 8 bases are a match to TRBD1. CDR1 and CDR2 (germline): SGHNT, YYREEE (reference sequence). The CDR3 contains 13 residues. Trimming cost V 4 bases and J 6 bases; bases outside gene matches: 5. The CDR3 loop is CASSPTGAPEAFF. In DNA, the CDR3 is TGTGCCAGCAGCCCGACAGGGGCTCCTGAAGCTTTCTTT.

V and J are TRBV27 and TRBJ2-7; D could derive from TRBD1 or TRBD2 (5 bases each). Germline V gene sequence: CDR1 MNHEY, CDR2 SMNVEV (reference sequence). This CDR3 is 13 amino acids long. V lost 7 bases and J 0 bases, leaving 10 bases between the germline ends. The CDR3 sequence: CASTGRSSYEQYF. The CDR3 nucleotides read TGTGCCAGCACGGGGCGGAGCTCCTACGAGCAGTACTTC.

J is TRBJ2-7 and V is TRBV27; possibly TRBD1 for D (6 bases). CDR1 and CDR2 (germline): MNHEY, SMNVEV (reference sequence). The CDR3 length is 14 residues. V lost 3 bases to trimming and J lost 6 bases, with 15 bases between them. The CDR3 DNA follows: TGTGCCAGCAGTTTCTTGGACAGCACCGGCGAGCAGTACTTC. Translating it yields CASSFLDSTGEQYF.

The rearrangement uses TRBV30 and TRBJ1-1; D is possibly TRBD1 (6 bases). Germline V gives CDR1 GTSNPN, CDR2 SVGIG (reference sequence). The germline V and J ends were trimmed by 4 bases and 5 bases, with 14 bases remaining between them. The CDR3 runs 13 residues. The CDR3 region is CAWNGGRGTEAFF. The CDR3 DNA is TGTGCCTGGAACGGGGGGCGCGGAACTGAAGCTTTCTTT.

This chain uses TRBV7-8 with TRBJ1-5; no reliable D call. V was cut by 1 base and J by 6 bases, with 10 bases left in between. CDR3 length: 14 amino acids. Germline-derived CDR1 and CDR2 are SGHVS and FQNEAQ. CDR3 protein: CASSLGTFRQPQHF. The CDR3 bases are TGTGCCAGCAGCTTAGGTACGTTTCGTCAGCCCCAGCATTTT.

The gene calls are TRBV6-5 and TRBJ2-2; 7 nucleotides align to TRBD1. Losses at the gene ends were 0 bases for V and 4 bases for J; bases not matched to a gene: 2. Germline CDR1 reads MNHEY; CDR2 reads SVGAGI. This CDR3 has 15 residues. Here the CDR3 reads CASSYSNRGTGELFF. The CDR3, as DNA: TGTGCCAGCAGTTACTCGAACAGGGGCACCGGGGAGCTGTTTTTT.

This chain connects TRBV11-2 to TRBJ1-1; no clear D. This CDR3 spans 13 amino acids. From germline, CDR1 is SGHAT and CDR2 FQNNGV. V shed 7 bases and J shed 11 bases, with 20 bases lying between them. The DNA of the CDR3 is TGTGCCAGCATCAACCCCGGGTGGGGTGGGGCTTTCTTT. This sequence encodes CASINPGWGGAFF. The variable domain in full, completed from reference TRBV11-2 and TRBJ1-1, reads EAGVAQSPRYKIIEKRQSVAFWCNPISGHATLYWYQQILGQGPKLLIQFQNNGVVDDSQLPKDRFSAERLKGVDSTLKIQPAKLEDSAVYLCASINPGWGGAFFGQGTRLTVV.

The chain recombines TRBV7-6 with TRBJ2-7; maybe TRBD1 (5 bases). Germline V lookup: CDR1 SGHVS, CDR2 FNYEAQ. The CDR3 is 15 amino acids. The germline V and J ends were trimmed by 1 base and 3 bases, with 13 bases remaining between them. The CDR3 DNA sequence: TGTGCCAGCAGCTTAGGAATAGACAGAAACTACGAGCAGTACTTC. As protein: CASSLGIDRNYEQYF.

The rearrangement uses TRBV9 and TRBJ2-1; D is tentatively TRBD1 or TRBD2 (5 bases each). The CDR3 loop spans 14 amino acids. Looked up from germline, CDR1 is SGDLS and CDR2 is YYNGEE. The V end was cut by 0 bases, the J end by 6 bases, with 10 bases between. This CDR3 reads CASSVVGDINEQFF. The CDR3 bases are TGTGCCAGCAGCGTAGTGGGGGATATCAATGAGCAGTTCTTC.